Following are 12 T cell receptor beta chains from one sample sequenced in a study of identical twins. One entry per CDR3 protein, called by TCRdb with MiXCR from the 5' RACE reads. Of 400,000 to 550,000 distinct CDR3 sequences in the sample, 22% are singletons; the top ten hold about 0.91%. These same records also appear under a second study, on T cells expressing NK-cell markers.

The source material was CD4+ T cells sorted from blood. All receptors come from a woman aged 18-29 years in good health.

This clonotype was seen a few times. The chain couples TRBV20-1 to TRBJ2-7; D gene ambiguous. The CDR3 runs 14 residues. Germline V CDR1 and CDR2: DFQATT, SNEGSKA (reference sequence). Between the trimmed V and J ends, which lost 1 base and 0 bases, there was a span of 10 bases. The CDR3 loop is CSARGHIPSYEQYF. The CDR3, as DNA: TGCAGTGCTAGAGGACACATCCCCTCCTACGAGCAGTACTTC.

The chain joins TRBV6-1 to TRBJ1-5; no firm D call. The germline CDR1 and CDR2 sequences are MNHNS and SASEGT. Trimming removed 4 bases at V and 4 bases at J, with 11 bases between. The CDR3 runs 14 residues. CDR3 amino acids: CASSGRFQNQPQHF. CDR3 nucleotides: TGTGCCAGCAGTGGCAGGTTCCAAAATCAGCCCCAGCATTTT.

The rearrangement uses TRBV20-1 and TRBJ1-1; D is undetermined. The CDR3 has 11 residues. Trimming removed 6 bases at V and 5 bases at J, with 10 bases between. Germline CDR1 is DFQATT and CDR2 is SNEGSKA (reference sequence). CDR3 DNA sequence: TGCAGTGCCAGGACCCGAACTGAAGCTTTCTTT. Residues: CSARTRTEAFF.

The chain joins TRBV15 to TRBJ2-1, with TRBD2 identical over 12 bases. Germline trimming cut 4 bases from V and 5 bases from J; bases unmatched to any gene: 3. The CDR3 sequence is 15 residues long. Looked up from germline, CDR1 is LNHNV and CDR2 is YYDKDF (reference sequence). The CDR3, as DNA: TGTGCCACCAGCATCGGACTAGCGGGAAACAATGAGCAGTTCTTC. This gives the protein CATSIGLAGNNEQFF.

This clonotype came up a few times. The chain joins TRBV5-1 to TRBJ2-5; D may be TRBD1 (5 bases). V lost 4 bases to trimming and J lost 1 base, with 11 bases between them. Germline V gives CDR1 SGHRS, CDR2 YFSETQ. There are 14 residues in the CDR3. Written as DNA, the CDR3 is TGCGCCAGCAGCCAATCGACAGCCCAAGAGACCCAGTACTTC. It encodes CASSQSTAQETQYF.

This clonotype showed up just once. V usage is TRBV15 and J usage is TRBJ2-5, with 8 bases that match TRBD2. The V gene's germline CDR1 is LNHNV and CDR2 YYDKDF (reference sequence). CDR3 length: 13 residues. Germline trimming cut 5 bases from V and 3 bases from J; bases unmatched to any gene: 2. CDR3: CATSARGEETQYF. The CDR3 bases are TGTGCCACCAGCGCGCGGGGGGAAGAGACCCAGTACTTC.

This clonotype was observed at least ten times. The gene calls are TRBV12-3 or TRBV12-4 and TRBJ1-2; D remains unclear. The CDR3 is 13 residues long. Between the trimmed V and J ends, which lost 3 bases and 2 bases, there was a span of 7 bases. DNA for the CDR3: TGTGCCAGCAGTTTCGTGGGCAACTATGGCTACACCTTC. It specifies CASSFVGNYGYTF.

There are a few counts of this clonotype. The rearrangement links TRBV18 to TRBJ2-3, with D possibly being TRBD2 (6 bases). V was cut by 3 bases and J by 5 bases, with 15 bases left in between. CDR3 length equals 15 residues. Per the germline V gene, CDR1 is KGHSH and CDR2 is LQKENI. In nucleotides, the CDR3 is TGTGCCAGCTCACCTCCAGGCCGGGAGAAAGATACGCAGTATTTT. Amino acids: CASSPPGREKDTQYF.

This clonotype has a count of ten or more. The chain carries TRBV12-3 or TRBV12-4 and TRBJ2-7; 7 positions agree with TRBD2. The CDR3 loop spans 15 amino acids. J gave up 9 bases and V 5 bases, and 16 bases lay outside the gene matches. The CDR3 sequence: CASSPSRGRGRAQYF. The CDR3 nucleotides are TGTGCCAGCAGTCCCTCCCGGGGGAGGGGAAGAGCGCAGTACTTC.

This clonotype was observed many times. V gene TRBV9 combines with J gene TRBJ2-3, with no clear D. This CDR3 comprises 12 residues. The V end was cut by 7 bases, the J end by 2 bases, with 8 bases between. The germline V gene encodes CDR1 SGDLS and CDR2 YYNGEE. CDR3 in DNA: TGTGCCAGCTCCGGCTCCACAGATACGCAGTATTTT. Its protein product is CASSGSTDTQYF.

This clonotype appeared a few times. The CDR3 loop is CASSYSPRYEQYF. CDR3 coding DNA: TGTGCCAGCAGTTATTCCCCGCGCTACGAGCAGTACTTC. This chain uses TRBV6-5 with TRBJ2-7; D ambiguous. CDR3 length equals 13 residues. V was clipped by 3 bases and J by 3 bases, with 9 bases between them. CDR1 and CDR2 from the germline V gene are MNHEY and SVGAGI.

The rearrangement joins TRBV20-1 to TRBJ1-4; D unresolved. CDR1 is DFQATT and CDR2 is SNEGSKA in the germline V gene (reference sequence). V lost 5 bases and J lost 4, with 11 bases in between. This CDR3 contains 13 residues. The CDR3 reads CSASRGSNEKLFF. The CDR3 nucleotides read TGCAGTGCTTCCCGAGGGAGTAATGAAAAACTGTTTTTT.